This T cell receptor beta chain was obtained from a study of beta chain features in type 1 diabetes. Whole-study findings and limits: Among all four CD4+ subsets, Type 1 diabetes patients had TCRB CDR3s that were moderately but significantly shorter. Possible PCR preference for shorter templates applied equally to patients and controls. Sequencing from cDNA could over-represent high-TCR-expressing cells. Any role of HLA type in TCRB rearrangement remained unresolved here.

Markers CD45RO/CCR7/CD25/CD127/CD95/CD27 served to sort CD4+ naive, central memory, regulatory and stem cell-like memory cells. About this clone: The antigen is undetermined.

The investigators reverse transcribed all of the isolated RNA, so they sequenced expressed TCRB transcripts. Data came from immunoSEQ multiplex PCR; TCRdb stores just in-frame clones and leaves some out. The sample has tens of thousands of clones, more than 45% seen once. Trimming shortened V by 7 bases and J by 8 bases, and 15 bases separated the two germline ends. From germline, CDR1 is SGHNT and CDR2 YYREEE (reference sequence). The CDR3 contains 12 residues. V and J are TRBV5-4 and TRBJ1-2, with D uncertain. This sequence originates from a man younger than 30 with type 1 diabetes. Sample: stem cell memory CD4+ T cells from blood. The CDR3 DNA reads TGTGCCAGCCGCGGGCCGAGCCACGGCTACACCTTC. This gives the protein CASRGPSHGYTF.